This T cell receptor (beta chain) was obtained from a study of blood T cell repertoires in COVID-19. As for the study in general: Material from acute and convalescent COVID-19 was sourced from the United States, Italy and Spain.

The germline V and J ends were trimmed by 3 bases and 2 bases, with 14 bases remaining between them. There are 15 residues in the CDR3. Per the germline V gene, CDR1 is WSHSY and CDR2 is SAAADI. The data were produced by immunoSEQ multiplex PCR, yet TCRdb's version contains in-frame clones alone and is incomplete. Among about 140,000 clones listed, about 75% were seen once. The sequencing sample was made of PBMCs or T cells enriched from blood (not recorded which). This chain connects TRBV10-2 to TRBJ2-7, with a possible D match to TRBD2 (6 bases). The sequence was obtained from a woman aged 45 to 65 who had recovered from COVID-19. This chain's CDR3 is CASSDRLVPAYEQYF. The CDR3 nucleotides read TGCGCCAGCAGTGACCGACTAGTCCCGGCCTACGAGCAGTACTTC.